This paragraph covers one T cell receptor (beta chain) sequence. Its cognate antigen is unknown. This record belongs to a study of Ad26.COV2.S vaccination and SARS-CoV-2 variants. For the study at large: Ad26.COV2.S shots went into the muscle once or twice, 56 days apart.

The study, taken as a whole, reports: Relative to placebo recipients, vaccine recipients exhibited elevated spike-specific TCR breadth. The study found similar non-spike TCR breadth in vaccine and placebo recipients.

Sequenced by immunoSEQ multiplex PCR; TCRdb stores in-frame clones only, minus some. Of about 280,000 clones listed, 80% to 90% are singletons. Treatment noted: around 19 received Ad26.COV2.S at low or high dose, single or two shots; about 5 received placebo; per-sample allocation not given. It was on day 63 after the first vaccine or placebo injection that samples were taken. An Ad26 vector expressing Wuhan-strain SARS-CoV-2 spike constituted the vaccine. This clonotype originated in a person between 18 and 65 years old who received the Ad26.COV2.S COVID-19 vaccine or a placebo. This specimen was peripheral blood, taken in a trial of Ad26.COV2.S vaccine versus placebo.

The CDR3 is CASSTIWGANTEAFF. CDR3 in DNA: TGTGCCAGTAGTACAATTTGGGGGGCAAACACTGAAGCTTTCTTT. The genes are TRBV19 and TRBJ1-1, with a weak D call TRBD1 (6 bases). The V end lost 4 bases, the J end lost 2 bases, and 14 bases lay between the germline ends. The CDR3 is 15 amino acids. The germline CDR1 and CDR2 sequences are LNHDA and SQIVND (reference sequence).